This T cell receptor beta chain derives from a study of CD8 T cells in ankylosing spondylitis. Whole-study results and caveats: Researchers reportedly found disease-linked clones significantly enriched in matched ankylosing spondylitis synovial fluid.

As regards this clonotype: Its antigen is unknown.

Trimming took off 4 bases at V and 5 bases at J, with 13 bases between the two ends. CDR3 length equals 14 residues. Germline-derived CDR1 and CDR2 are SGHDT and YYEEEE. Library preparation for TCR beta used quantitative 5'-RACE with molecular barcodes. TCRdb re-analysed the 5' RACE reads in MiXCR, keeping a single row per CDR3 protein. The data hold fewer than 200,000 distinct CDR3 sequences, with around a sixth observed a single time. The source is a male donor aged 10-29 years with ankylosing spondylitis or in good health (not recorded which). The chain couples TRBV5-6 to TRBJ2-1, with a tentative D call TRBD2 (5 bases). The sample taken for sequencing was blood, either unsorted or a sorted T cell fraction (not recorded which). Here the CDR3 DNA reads TGTGCCAGCAGCCTCACGCACGGGGACAATGAGCAGTTCTTC. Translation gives CASSLTHGDNEQFF.